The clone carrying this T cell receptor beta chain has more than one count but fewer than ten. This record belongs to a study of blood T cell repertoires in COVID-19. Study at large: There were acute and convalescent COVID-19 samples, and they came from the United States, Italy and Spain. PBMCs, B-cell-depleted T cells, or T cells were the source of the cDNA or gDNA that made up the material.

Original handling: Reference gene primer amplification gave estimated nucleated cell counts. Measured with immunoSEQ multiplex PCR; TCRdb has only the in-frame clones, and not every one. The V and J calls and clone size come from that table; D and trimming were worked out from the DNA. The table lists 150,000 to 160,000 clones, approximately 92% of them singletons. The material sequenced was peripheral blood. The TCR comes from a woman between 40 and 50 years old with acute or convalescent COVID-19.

The CDR3 region is CASSPPDRVIYEQYF. Written as DNA, the CDR3 is TGTGCCAGCAGCCCCCCGGACAGGGTTATATACGAGCAGTACTTC. The chain recombines TRBV3-1 (or the pseudogene TRBV3-2) with TRBJ2-7; 8 nucleotides align to TRBD1. The CDR3 runs 15 residues. V shed 4 bases, J shed 4 bases, and the junction held 9 bases outside the gene matches. CDR1 is LGHDT, CDR2 YNNKEL, per germline (reference sequence).